This entry lists 9 T cell receptor beta chains sequenced from one sample in a study of cytomegalovirus exposure and HLA in healthy donors. PCR involved 60 Vbeta and 13 Jbeta primers. The assay was immunoSEQ multiplex PCR, and TCRdb's table has in-frame clones only and misses some. This sample has over 75,000 clones, with roughly two thirds found just once. Source material: PBMCs. The receptors were gathered from a human donor in good health.

The V call is TRBV9, the J call TRBJ1-5; 8 bases are shared with TRBD1. Trimming took 3 bases from V and 6 from J; bases not matched to a gene: 5. CDR1 is SGDLS, CDR2 YYNGEE, per germline. The CDR3 totals 14 residues. Here the CDR3 DNA reads TGTGCCAGCAGCGCCTCAGGGGGCAGTCAGCCCCAGCATTTT. It encodes CASSASGGSQPQHF.

This chain uses TRBV11-2 with TRBJ2-3; D unclear. In germline, CDR1 is SGHAT, CDR2 FQNNGV. CDR3 size: 14 residues. V lost 5 bases to trimming and J lost 0 bases, with 9 bases between them. The CDR3 nucleotides are TGTGCCAGCAGCCGTATACGGAGCACAGATACGCAGTATTTT. It codes for CASSRIRSTDTQYF.

In DNA, the CDR3 is TGTGCCAGCAGCGTTCGACAGGGCGAGCGTGGCTACACCTTC. It is translated as CASSVRQGERGYTF. The J gene is TRBJ1-2, the V gene TRBV9, with 7 bases that match TRBD1. CDR1 is SGDLS, CDR2 YYNGEE, per germline. The CDR3 spans 14 residues. The V gene end was trimmed by 2 bases and the J gene end by 7 bases; junction bases not matched to a gene: 8.

The chain joins TRBV9 to TRBJ1-1; D ambiguous. The CDR3 runs to 16 residues. The germline V gene has CDR1 SGDLS and CDR2 YYNGEE. Trimming removed 3 bases at V and 0 bases at J, with 15 bases between. CDR3 sequence reads: CASSAGRTTLNTEAFF. The CDR3 nucleotides are TGTGCCAGCAGCGCCGGACGGACTACTTTGAACACTGAAGCTTTCTTT.

This chain connects TRBV6-5 to TRBJ2-3, with 7 positions matching TRBD1. This CDR3 region has 13 residues. CDR1 and CDR2 from the germline V gene are MNHEY and SVGAGI. With V trimmed by 6 bases and J by 8 bases, 8 bases remained unmatched. CDR3 sequence: CASRNTGASTQYF. The CDR3 bases are TGTGCCAGCAGGAATACAGGGGCGAGTACGCAGTATTTT.

In this sample, this clone turned up a few times. The chain carries TRBV9 and TRBJ2-1; 9 bases fit TRBD2. The J segment lost 0 bases and the V segment lost 3 bases, leaving 16 bases of the junction unmatched. The CDR3 extends over 20 amino acids. Looked up from germline, CDR1 is SGDLS and CDR2 is YYNGEE. CDR3 sequence reads: CASSASIIRLAGSSYNEQFF. The CDR3 coding sequence is TGTGCCAGCAGCGCCAGCATCATCCGGCTAGCGGGGAGCTCCTACAATGAGCAGTTCTTC.

The table lists this clone with a few counts. J is TRBJ1-4 and V is TRBV6-4; weak D call: TRBD1 (5 bases). In germline, CDR1 is MRHNA, CDR2 SNTAGT. V lost 3 bases and J lost 8, with 10 bases in between. The CDR3 is made up of 13 amino acids. The CDR3, as DNA: TGTGCCAGCAGTGAGTGGGGGAGGGAAAAACTGTTTTTT. Protein product: CASSEWGREKLFF.

The CDR3 bases are TGTGCCAGACGACAGGGAACCTACGAGCAGTACTTC. It codes for CARRQGTYEQYF. The rearrangement uses TRBV6-6 and TRBJ2-7; 7 bases align to TRBD1. The V gene end was trimmed by 9 bases and the J gene end by 2 bases; junction bases not matched to a gene: 4. The CDR3 extends over 12 amino acids. Germline CDR1 MNHNY, CDR2 SVGAGI (reference sequence).

In DNA form, the CDR3 reads TGTGCCAGCAGCTTAGTCCCCCGGACAGGGAGGCGGCTTTCGGAAAAACTGTTTTTT. This codes for CASSLVPRTGRRLSEKLFF. This chain joins TRBV7-2 and TRBJ1-4, with 8 bases aligning to TRBD1. The trim removed 1 base at V and 8 bases at J, leaving 18 bases unmatched. The CDR3 runs to 19 residues. Germline V gives CDR1 SGHTA, CDR2 FQGNSA.